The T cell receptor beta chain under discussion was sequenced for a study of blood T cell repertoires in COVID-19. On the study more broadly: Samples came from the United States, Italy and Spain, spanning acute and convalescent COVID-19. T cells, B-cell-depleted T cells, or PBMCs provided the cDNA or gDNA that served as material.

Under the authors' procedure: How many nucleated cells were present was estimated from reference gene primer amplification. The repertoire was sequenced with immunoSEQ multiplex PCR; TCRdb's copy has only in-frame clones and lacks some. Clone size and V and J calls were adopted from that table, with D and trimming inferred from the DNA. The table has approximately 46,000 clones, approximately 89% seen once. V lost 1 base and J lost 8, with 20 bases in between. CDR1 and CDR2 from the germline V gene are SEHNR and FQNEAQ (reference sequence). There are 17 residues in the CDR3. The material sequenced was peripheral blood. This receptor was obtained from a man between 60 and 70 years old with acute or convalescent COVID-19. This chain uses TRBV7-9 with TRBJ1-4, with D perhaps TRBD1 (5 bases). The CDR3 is CASSLGRTGSHTEKLFF. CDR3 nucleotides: TGTGCCAGCAGCTTAGGGAGAACAGGATCCCATACGGAAAAACTGTTTTTT.